The sequence of this TCR beta chain was determined in a study of blood T cell repertoires in COVID-19. V lost 3 bases and J 10 bases, leaving 15 bases between the germline ends. This CDR3 has 13 residues. Per the germline V gene, CDR1 is SGHDN and CDR2 is FVKESK. Clones were read by immunoSEQ multiplex PCR, and TCRdb kept only the in-frame ones, dropping some. Among around 320,000 clones listed, roughly 89% were seen once. This sequence joins TRBV14 and TRBJ1-1; D is undetermined. The TCR sequence derives from a woman in her 30s with COVID-19, enrolled during active disease. Sequencing input: peripheral blood. Written as DNA, the CDR3 is TGTGCCAGCAGCCAGGGAGTCAGCACGAGAGCTTTCTTT. It codes for CASSQGVSTRAFF.